Given below is one TCR beta chain in context. Antigen unknown. Autoimmune disease history or systemic immunosuppression led to patients being barred. Produced via immunoSEQ multiplex PCR; TCRdb's table is partial and in-frame only. This table holds 99,000 or so clones, about 84% found once. The CDR3 has 12 amino acids. Unmatched junction bases numbered 4, after V lost 7 bases and J lost 6 bases. Germline V gives CDR1 SGHRS, CDR2 YFSETQ. This sample was taken from a study of OX40 agonist ivuxolimab in advanced cancers. At the level of the study: At about 81% male, the cohort had a mean age of 60 years, ranging from 23 to 79.

The study's findings and limits: At doses 0.1 to 3.0 mg/kg, CD4+ and CD8+ clones expanded.

The rearrangement links TRBV5-1 to TRBJ2-7; 10 bases are shared with TRBD1. This receptor was identified in an adult with an advanced solid tumor such as melanoma, head and neck, liver or kidney cancer. The sequencing used CD4+ or CD8+ T cells sorted from blood, collected in a trial of the OX40 agonist ivuxolimab. CDR3: CASGTGEAEQYF. In DNA, the CDR3 is TGCGCCAGCGGGACAGGGGAGGCCGAGCAGTACTTC. Full variable domain (missing parts from reference TRBV5-1 and TRBJ2-7): KAGVTQTPRYLIKTRGQQVTLSCSPISGHRSVSWYQQTPGQGLQFLFEYFSETQRNKGNFPGRFSGRQFSNSRSEMNVSTLELGDSALYLCASGTGEAEQYFGPGTRLTVT.